This T cell receptor beta chain was captured by sequencing in a study of blood T cells in healthy people across ages. A second about 6 to 12 cycle PCR used barcoded and J-beta primers. TCRdb recomputed calls from the 5' RACE reads with MiXCR, one row per CDR3 protein. This table has about 680,000 distinct CDR3 sequences, 49% appearing once. To note about this clonotype: This sequence may be a read error, since a much larger clone differs from it by one base.

Germline lookup yields CDR1 SGHTA and CDR2 FQGTGA. The CDR3 is 14 amino acids. Sequencing used blood. The receptor's source is a woman aged 55-70 years in good health. The chain recombines TRBV7-3 with TRBJ2-6; D gene uncertain. CDR3 DNA: TGTGTCAGCAGCTTAGCTTCTGGGGCCAACGTCCTGACTTTC. It codes for CVSSLASGANVLTF.